These T cell receptor beta chains were read from a single sample in a study of technical replicates of blood from a few donors. Method: immunoSEQ multiplex PCR; TCRdb's copy keeps in-frame clones and lacks some. This table has approximately 82,000 clones, 75% to 95% appearing once. The sequenced material came from T cells isolated from PBMCs. The receptors were gathered from a human donor in good health. Some clones in this sample may be carry-over from other donors' samples. Both conserved end residues are part of each CDR3. The order of the fields is clone size, J gene, D gene, V gene, CDR3 protein, CDR3 DNA. A D gene is named only where the DNA matches it firmly. The size field is filled for only some rows; it gives once, few, many or a size class.

abundance: NA; j_gene: TRBJ2-1; d_gene: NA; v_gene: TRBV2; CDR3aa: CASGGLEQFF; CDR3nt: TGTGCCAGCGGAGGACTAGAGCAGTTCTTC
abundance: NA; j_gene: TRBJ2-1; d_gene: NA; v_gene: TRBV28; CDR3aa: CASSLRSGEALYNEQFF; CDR3nt: TGTGCCAGCAGTTTACGGAGTGGTGAAGCCCTATACAATGAGCAGTTCTTC
abundance: NA; j_gene: TRBJ1-5; d_gene: NA; v_gene: TRBV19; CDR3aa: CASSIGAGLGAQHF; CDR3nt: TGTGCCAGTAGTATAGGAGCGGGATTGGGGGCCCAGCATTTT
abundance: NA; j_gene: TRBJ1-1; d_gene: NA; v_gene: TRBV19; CDR3aa: CASSIQGTNTEAFF; CDR3nt: TGTGCCAGTAGTATCCAGGGAACGAACACTGAAGCTTTCTTT
abundance: NA; j_gene: TRBJ1-1; d_gene: NA; v_gene: TRBV4-3; CDR3aa: CASSLQVGQSNTEAFF; CDR3nt: TGCGCCAGCAGCCTGCAGGTAGGACAGTCGAACACTGAAGCTTTCTTT
abundance: NA; j_gene: TRBJ2-3; d_gene: TRBD1; v_gene: TRBV28; CDR3aa: CASSFEGTADTQYF; CDR3nt: TGTGCCAGCAGTTTTGAGGGGACAGCAGATACGCAGTATTTT
abundance: NA; j_gene: TRBJ2-3; d_gene: NA; v_gene: TRBV25-1; CDR3aa: CASSSGLDGDTQYF; CDR3nt: TGTGCCAGCAGTTCAGGGTTAGATGGAGATACGCAGTATTTT
abundance: NA; j_gene: TRBJ1-2; d_gene: TRBD1; v_gene: TRBV30; CDR3aa: CACPGTGYGYTF; CDR3nt: TGTGCCTGTCCCGGGACAGGCTATGGCTACACCTTC
abundance: NA; j_gene: TRBJ2-1; d_gene: NA; v_gene: TRBV19; CDR3aa: CASSTGQEQFF; CDR3nt: TGTGCCAGTAGTACCGGACAGGAGCAGTTCTTC
abundance: NA; j_gene: TRBJ1-1; d_gene: NA; v_gene: TRBV7-3; CDR3aa: CASSLTWGDTEAFF; CDR3nt: TGTGCCAGCAGCTTAACTTGGGGGGACACTGAAGCTTTCTTT
abundance: NA; j_gene: TRBJ2-3; d_gene: NA; v_gene: TRBV6-6; CDR3aa: CASSYGRGRTDTQYF; CDR3nt: TGTGCCAGCAGTTACGGGCGGGGGCGCACAGATACGCAGTATTTT
abundance: NA; j_gene: TRBJ2-7; d_gene: TRBD1; v_gene: TRBV27; CDR3aa: CASGHGTAYEQYF; CDR3nt: TGTGCCAGCGGCCATGGGACAGCCTACGAGCAGTACTTC
abundance: NA; j_gene: TRBJ2-1; d_gene: TRBD2; v_gene: TRBV19; CDR3aa: CASSIELADNEQFF; CDR3nt: TGTGCCAGTAGTATAGAACTAGCGGACAATGAGCAGTTCTTC
abundance: NA; j_gene: TRBJ2-3; d_gene: NA; v_gene: TRBV5-1; CDR3aa: CASSAAGSHADTQYF; CDR3nt: TGCGCCAGCAGCGCCGCCGGGTCTCATGCAGATACGCAGTATTTT
abundance: NA; j_gene: TRBJ2-7; d_gene: NA; v_gene: TRBV11-1; CDR3aa: CASRRGQSSYEQYF; CDR3nt: TGTGCCAGCAGGCGGGGACAGAGCTCCTACGAGCAGTACTTC
abundance: NA; j_gene: TRBJ2-7; d_gene: TRBD1; v_gene: TRBV10-3; CDR3aa: CAIGQEKQYF; CDR3nt: TGTGCCATAGGACAGGAAAAGCAGTACTTC
abundance: NA; j_gene: TRBJ1-1; d_gene: NA; v_gene: TRBV27; CDR3aa: CASSLRIEAFF; CDR3nt: TGTGCCAGCAGTTTGAGGATTGAAGCTTTCTTT
abundance: once; j_gene: TRBJ2-1; d_gene: TRBD1; v_gene: TRBV11-3; CDR3aa: CASSSRDRDWNEQFF; CDR3nt: TGTGCCAGCAGCTCCCGGGACAGGGATTGGAATGAGCAGTTCTTC
abundance: few; j_gene: TRBJ1-4; d_gene: NA; v_gene: TRBV7-9; CDR3aa: CASTRTAATNEKLFF; CDR3nt: TGTGCCAGCACCAGGACAGCTGCAACTAATGAAAAACTGTTTTTT
abundance: NA; j_gene: TRBJ1-4; d_gene: NA; v_gene: TRBV6-6; CDR3aa: CASSYAGVTNEKLFF; CDR3nt: TGTGCCAGCAGTTACGCCGGGGTCACTAATGAAAAACTGTTTTTT
abundance: NA; j_gene: TRBJ2-3; d_gene: TRBD1; v_gene: TRBV6-1; CDR3aa: CASNPQQGATDTQYF; CDR3nt: TGTGCCAGCAACCCCCAACAGGGGGCCACAGATACGCAGTATTTT
abundance: NA; j_gene: TRBJ2-7; d_gene: TRBD2; v_gene: TRBV5-6; CDR3aa: CASSWGGGFEQYF; CDR3nt: TGTGCCAGCAGCTGGGGCGGGGGATTCGAGCAGTACTTC
abundance: NA; j_gene: TRBJ2-6; d_gene: TRBD1; v_gene: TRBV28; CDR3aa: CASRNGQGAASGANVLTF; CDR3nt: TGTGCCAGCCGGAACGGACAGGGGGCAGCCAGTGGGGCCAACGTCCTGACTTTC
abundance: NA; j_gene: TRBJ2-1; d_gene: TRBD2; v_gene: TRBV27; CDR3aa: CASSLTGLAGGRPYNEQFF; CDR3nt: TGTGCCAGCAGTTTGACGGGACTAGCGGGAGGTCGCCCTTACAATGAGCAGTTCTTC
abundance: NA; j_gene: TRBJ2-1; d_gene: TRBD2; v_gene: TRBV7-9; CDR3aa: CASSLGLAGEEQFF; CDR3nt: TGTGCCAGCAGTTTAGGACTAGCGGGAGAAGAGCAGTTCTTC
abundance: NA; j_gene: TRBJ2-2; d_gene: NA; v_gene: TRBV13; CDR3aa: CASSLTGGGELFF; CDR3nt: TGTGCCAGCAGCTTAACAGGTGGCGGGGAGCTGTTTTTT
abundance: NA; j_gene: TRBJ2-7; d_gene: NA; v_gene: TRBV15; CDR3aa: CATSRVPGDEQYF; CDR3nt: TGTGCCACCAGCAGAGTCCCAGGGGATGAGCAGTACTTC
abundance: NA; j_gene: TRBJ1-2; d_gene: NA; v_gene: TRBV13; CDR3aa: CASRDLTYFGGQHGYTF; CDR3nt: TGTGCCAGCAGGGATTTAACATACTTTGGCGGCCAGCATGGCTACACCTTC
abundance: NA; j_gene: TRBJ2-5; d_gene: NA; v_gene: TRBV6-1; CDR3aa: CASSETGAWETQYF; CDR3nt: TGTGCCAGCAGTGAAACGGGAGCCTGGGAGACCCAGTACTTC
abundance: NA; j_gene: TRBJ2-7; d_gene: NA; v_gene: TRBV4-1; CDR3aa: CASSQSSASSYEQYF; CDR3nt: TGCGCCAGCAGCCAATCGAGCGCCAGCTCCTACGAGCAGTACTTC
abundance: NA; j_gene: TRBJ2-7; d_gene: NA; v_gene: TRBV6-1; CDR3aa: CASSPNQAYEQYF; CDR3nt: TGTGCCAGCAGTCCCAACCAGGCCTACGAGCAGTACTTC
abundance: NA; j_gene: TRBJ2-2; d_gene: NA; v_gene: TRBV5-6; CDR3aa: CASSSTTRGTGELFF; CDR3nt: TGTGCCAGCAGCTCGACTACCCGGGGCACCGGGGAGCTGTTTTTT
abundance: NA; j_gene: TRBJ2-7; d_gene: NA; v_gene: TRBV11-2; CDR3aa: CASSLGVTLAYEQYF; CDR3nt: TGTGCCAGCAGCTTAGGGGTAACTCTAGCCTACGAGCAGTACTTC
abundance: NA; j_gene: TRBJ2-7; d_gene: NA; v_gene: TRBV5-5; CDR3aa: CASSSDGSSYEQYF; CDR3nt: TGTGCCAGCAGCTCGGACGGGAGCTCCTACGAGCAGTACTTC
abundance: NA; j_gene: TRBJ1-1; d_gene: NA; v_gene: TRBV7-2; CDR3aa: CASRQQGNTEAFF; CDR3nt: TGTGCCAGCAGACAACAGGGGAACACTGAAGCTTTCTTT
abundance: NA; j_gene: TRBJ1-3; d_gene: NA; v_gene: TRBV5-4; CDR3aa: CASSFSNSRFFSGNTIYF; CDR3nt: TGTGCCAGCAGCTTTAGTAACTCCCGGTTCTTCTCTGGAAACACCATATATTTT
abundance: NA; j_gene: TRBJ1-1; d_gene: NA; v_gene: TRBV7-2; CDR3aa: CASSLVGGRGLTEAFF; CDR3nt: TGTGCCAGCAGCTTAGTAGGCGGCAGGGGATTGACTGAAGCTTTCTTT
abundance: NA; j_gene: TRBJ2-2; d_gene: NA; v_gene: TRBV7-9; CDR3aa: CASSFKGQGTGELFF; CDR3nt: TGTGCCAGCAGCTTTAAAGGCCAGGGGACCGGGGAGCTGTTTTTT
abundance: NA; j_gene: TRBJ2-1; d_gene: NA; v_gene: TRBV27; CDR3aa: CASSLSQRNNEQFF; CDR3nt: TGTGCCAGCAGTTTATCCCAGAGGAACAATGAGCAGTTCTTC
abundance: NA; j_gene: TRBJ2-3; d_gene: NA; v_gene: TRBV13; CDR3aa: CASSLGLGGFHTDTQYF; CDR3nt: TGTGCCAGCAGCTTAGGCCTGGGAGGTTTTCACACAGATACGCAGTATTTT
abundance: once; j_gene: TRBJ2-2; d_gene: NA; v_gene: TRBV29-1; CDR3aa: CSVEGSGGELFF; CDR3nt: TGCAGCGTTGAGGGGTCGGGGGGGGAGCTGTTTTTT
abundance: NA; j_gene: TRBJ1-4; d_gene: NA; v_gene: TRBV14; CDR3aa: CASSHFREKLFF; CDR3nt: TGTGCCAGCAGCCACTTTCGGGAAAAACTGTTTTTT
abundance: NA; j_gene: TRBJ2-7; d_gene: NA; v_gene: TRBV6-1; CDR3aa: CASGQFYEQYF; CDR3nt: TGTGCCAGCGGGCAATTCTACGAGCAGTACTTC
abundance: NA; j_gene: TRBJ2-5; d_gene: TRBD1; v_gene: TRBV15; CDR3aa: CATRGTEETQYF; CDR3nt: TGTGCCACCAGAGGGACAGAAGAGACCCAGTACTTC
abundance: NA; j_gene: TRBJ2-7; d_gene: NA; v_gene: TRBV27; CDR3aa: CASSSSGGRIYEQYF; CDR3nt: NA
abundance: once; j_gene: TRBJ2-3; d_gene: TRBD1; v_gene: TRBV4-3; CDR3aa: CASSQDDRVSKDTQYF; CDR3nt: TGCGCCAGCAGCCAAGACGACAGGGTATCTAAAGATACGCAGTATTTT
abundance: NA; j_gene: TRBJ2-1; d_gene: NA; v_gene: TRBV27; CDR3aa: CASSLRGEQFF; CDR3nt: TGTGCCAGCAGTTTGAGAGGCGAGCAGTTCTTC
abundance: NA; j_gene: TRBJ2-7; d_gene: TRBD1; v_gene: TRBV5-1; CDR3aa: CASSLVGTGAPGEQYF; CDR3nt: TGCGCCAGCAGCTTGGTAGGGACAGGGGCACCAGGCGAGCAGTACTTC